A single sample gave rise to the 21 T cell receptor beta chains below, sequenced in a study of beta chain features in type 1 diabetes. Reverse transcription of all isolated RNA meant that expressed TCRB transcripts were sequenced. Sequencing was performed with immunoSEQ multiplex PCR; in TCRdb, only in-frame clones are kept and a portion is missing. The table records about 140,000 clones, 6.9% of them present only once. The specimen sequenced was central memory CD4+ T cells from blood. The source of these receptors is a woman aged 30 to 39 in good health.

This clone turned up a few times. The chain carries TRBV10-3 and TRBJ2-5, with TRBD2 as a possible D gene (6 bases). Matching the DNA end better, TRBJ2-7 makes the J call doubtful. The germline gives CDR1 ENHRY, CDR2 SYGVKD. The CDR3 spans 12 residues. The CDR3 DNA is TGTGCCATCGGGGAGGCCCACTACGAGCAGTACTTC. Translated: CAIGEAHYEQYF.

The V and J genes are TRBV6-1 and TRBJ1-2, with 10 bases identical to TRBD1. The CDR3 consists of 15 residues. In germline, CDR1 is MNHNS, CDR2 SASEGT. Trimming removed 3 bases from V and 8 bases from J; junction bases left unmatched: 9. Here the CDR3 reads CASSEHGQGGWGYTF. CDR3 DNA: TGTGCCAGCAGTGAGCACGGACAGGGGGGATGGGGCTACACCTTC.

Of note for this clone: Other DNA sequences in this sample translate to the same CDR3. V and J are TRBV5-1 and TRBJ1-2; 9 bases are a match to TRBD1. The CDR3 extends over 15 amino acids. The germline V gene has CDR1 SGHRS and CDR2 YFSETQ. With V trimmed by 1 base and J by 2 bases, 3 bases remained unmatched. CDR3 amino acids: CASSLTGTGNYGYTF. The CDR3 bases are TGCGCCAGCAGCTTGACCGGGACAGGGAACTATGGCTACACCTTC.

The chain employs TRBV13 and TRBJ2-3; D perhaps matches TRBD2 (6 bases). Germline V gives CDR1 PRHDT, CDR2 FYEKMQ (reference sequence). CDR3 length equals 16 residues. Trimming shortened V by 6 bases and J by 2 bases, and 18 bases separated the two germline ends. The DNA of the CDR3 is TGTGCCAGCAGTTCTTCTAGCGAGTCCCTCACAGATACGCAGTATTTT. Protein: CASSSSSESLTDTQYF.

The rearrangement uses TRBV2 and TRBJ2-5; D possibly corresponds to TRBD2 (7 bases). V lost 5 bases and J 3 bases, leaving 13 bases between the germline ends. CDR3 length: 14 amino acids. Germline V gene data show CDR1 as SNHLY and CDR2 as FYNNEI. The CDR3 nucleotides read TGTGCCAGCAGTAGCAAGGGGGGGAAAGAGACCCAGTACTTC. Protein sequence: CASSSKGGKETQYF.

This chain joins TRBV29-1 and TRBJ2-7, with TRBD2 matching 15 bases. V shed 3 bases, J shed 4 bases, and the junction held 7 bases outside the gene matches. Germline-derived CDR1 and CDR2 are SQVTM and ANQGSEA. The length of the CDR3 is 16 residues. CDR3 region: CSVEGTSGRNLYEQYF. CDR3 DNA: TGCAGCGTTGAGGGGACTAGCGGGAGGAATTTATACGAGCAGTACTTC.

The chain is built from TRBV18 and TRBJ2-1; 7 bases map to TRBD2. CDR1 KGHSH and CDR2 LQKENI come from the germline V gene. The CDR3 runs to 13 residues. The junction had 2 bases not matched to a gene; V was cut back by 3 bases and J by 6 bases. The CDR3 DNA reads as TGTGCCAGCTCACCGGCTAGCGGCAATGAGCAGTTCTTC. Translation gives CASSPASGNEQFF.

This sequence joins TRBV18 and TRBJ2-5; D possibly corresponds to TRBD1 (6 bases). The CDR3 contains 16 residues. Deletions cut 0 bases from V and 0 bases from J, with 11 bases between. Germline CDR1 KGHSH, CDR2 LQKENI. The CDR3 here is CASSPPGRGDQETQYF. The DNA of the CDR3 is TGTGCCAGCTCACCACCGGGCAGGGGTGACCAAGAGACCCAGTACTTC.

This clone was picked up many times. CDR3: CASSLGQGYNEQFF. DNA for the CDR3: TGTGCCAGCAGCTTAGGACAGGGTTACAATGAGCAGTTCTTC. The chain is built from TRBV7-9 and TRBJ2-1; TRBD1 agrees at 7 bases. V was pared by 1 base and J by 4 bases, with 1 base of the junction left unmatched. The germline CDR1 and CDR2 sequences are SEHNR and FQNEAQ (reference sequence). The CDR3 covers 14 residues.

The chain recombines TRBV30 with TRBJ2-7; unclear D gene. CDR1 GTSNPN and CDR2 SVGIG come from the germline V gene (reference sequence). CDR3 size: 13 residues. Deletions cut 2 bases from V and 0 bases from J, with 8 bases between. The chain's CDR3 is CAWSSGNSYEQYF. DNA of the CDR3: TGTGCCTGGAGTTCAGGTAACTCCTACGAGCAGTACTTC.

This sequence joins TRBV6-5 and TRBJ2-1; D gene uncertain. V dropped 6 bases and J dropped 10 bases, with 19 bases sitting between them. This CDR3 spans 14 amino acids. The V gene's germline CDR1 is MNHEY and CDR2 SVGAGI. The CDR3 DNA reads as TGTGCCAGCAGCCTTGCGGTGTTAGCCGGGGAGCAGTTCTTC. Translating it yields CASSLAVLAGEQFF.

The chain is built from TRBV4-3 and TRBJ2-5, with D tentatively TRBD2 (6 bases). Per the germline V gene, CDR1 is LGHNA and CDR2 is YSLEER. Trimming stripped 3 bases from V and 4 bases from J, with 15 bases between. This CDR3 is 15 amino acids long. The CDR3: CASSHGLAEGETQYF. CDR3 DNA sequence: TGCGCCAGCAGCCACGGTTTAGCGGAGGGAGAGACCCAGTACTTC.

The J gene is TRBJ1-5, the V gene TRBV10-3; D not resolved. Looked up from germline, CDR1 is ENHRY and CDR2 is SYGVKD. With 7 bases removed from V and 3 bases from J, the gap between germline ends came to 7 bases. CDR3 length: 12 amino acids. This CDR3 reads CAIKDTNQPQHF. The CDR3, as DNA: TGTGCCATCAAAGACACCAATCAGCCCCAGCATTTT.

The genes are TRBV2 and TRBJ1-1; 7 nucleotides match TRBD1. With V trimmed by 7 bases and J by 0 bases, 8 bases remained unmatched. In germline, CDR1 is SNHLY, CDR2 FYNNEI. The CDR3 has 15 amino acids. The CDR3 sequence is CASIRQGGMNTEAFF. The CDR3 region has the DNA TGTGCCAGCATTCGACAGGGAGGCATGAACACTGAAGCTTTCTTT.

This clone was recorded at least ten times. V usage is TRBV7-6 and J usage is TRBJ2-5, with D possibly TRBD1 on 5 matching bases. Between the trimmed V and J ends, which lost 1 base and 2 bases, there was a span of 17 bases. CDR1 and CDR2 from the germline V gene are SGHVS and FNYEAQ. CDR3 length: 17 residues. Here the CDR3 DNA reads TGTGCCAGCAGCTTAGTCCGAACTTGGGGCCAACAAGAGACCCAGTACTTC. It translates to CASSLVRTWGQQETQYF.

The CDR3 loop is CASSEGQGVGEKLFF. In DNA form, the CDR3 reads TGTGCCAGCAGTGAAGGACAGGGTGTAGGTGAAAAACTGTTTTTT. The chain carries TRBV25-1 and TRBJ1-4, with 8 bases matching TRBD1. The CDR3 has 15 amino acids. Germline values: CDR1 MGHDK, CDR2 SYGVNS. V shed 2 bases, J shed 7 bases, and the junction held 6 bases outside the gene matches.

V and J are TRBV5-1 and TRBJ2-5, with TRBD1 as a possible D gene (5 bases). Germline CDR1 reads SGHRS; CDR2 reads YFSETQ. CDR3 size: 14 residues. V dropped 0 bases and J dropped 1 base, with 7 bases sitting between them. The CDR3 region is CASSLGQSQETQYF. CDR3 sequence (DNA): TGCGCCAGCAGCTTGGGACAGAGCCAAGAGACCCAGTACTTC. Based on the CDR3 plus reference TRBV5-1 and TRBJ2-5, the full variable domain is KAGVTQTPRYLIKTRGQQVTLSCSPISGHRSVSWYQQTPGQGLQFLFEYFSETQRNKGNFPGRFSGRQFSNSRSEMNVSTLELGDSALYLCASSLGQSQETQYFGPGTRLLVL.

The V and J genes are TRBV4-1 and TRBJ2-3; 7 positions match TRBD2. The J segment lost 9 bases and the V segment lost 3 bases, leaving 6 bases of the junction unmatched. The CDR3 runs 13 residues. Germline lookup yields CDR1 MGHRA and CDR2 YSYEKL. DNA of the CDR3: TGCGCCAGCAGCCAGGGGAGGGGAGGGACGCAGTATTTT. Translation gives CASSQGRGGTQYF.

The chain is built from TRBV5-1 and TRBJ2-2; D is perhaps TRBD2 (5 bases). This CDR3 is built from 14 residues. Per the germline V gene, CDR1 is SGHRS and CDR2 is YFSETQ. V lost 5 bases and J 1 base, leaving 9 bases between the germline ends. The CDR3 reads CASRLDGNTGELFF. CDR3 sequence (DNA): TGCGCCAGCAGACTAGACGGGAACACCGGGGAGCTGTTTTTT.

At least ten counts were recorded for this clone. The J gene is TRBJ2-5, the V gene TRBV28; TRBD2 agrees at 11 bases. The J segment lost 3 bases and the V segment lost 4 bases, leaving 1 base of the junction unmatched. CDR3 length equals 14 residues. CDR1 and CDR2 (germline): MDHEN, SYDVKM. The CDR3 bases are TGTGCCAGCAGTTCGGGACTAGCGGAAGAGACCCAGTACTTC. Amino acids: CASSSGLAEETQYF.

A note on this clone: Other DNA sequences in the same sample also yield this CDR3. Written as DNA, the CDR3 is TGTGCCAGCAGCAGAGACAGACAAGAGACCCAGTACTTC. Its translation: CASSRDRQETQYF. The chain has TRBV2 and TRBJ2-5, with D possibly matching TRBD1 (5 bases). The V end was cut by 6 bases, the J end by 2 bases, with 10 bases between. The germline V gene has CDR1 SNHLY and CDR2 FYNNEI. The CDR3 is 13 residues long.